The clone carrying this TCR beta chain appeared a few times. Its antigen is not known. Trimming took 3 bases from V and 0 from J, leaving 15 bases between them. CDR1 and CDR2 from the germline V gene are SEHNR and FQNEAQ (reference sequence). The CDR3 runs to 17 residues. This record comes from a study of cytomegalovirus exposure and HLA in healthy donors. Findings and limits, study-wide: Presence/absence results assume similar sequencing depth per donor, which may not hold.

60 Vbeta and 13 Jbeta primers were used in PCR. The assay was immunoSEQ multiplex PCR, and TCRdb's table has in-frame clones only and misses some. The table has 130,000 or so clones, around 8.5% seen once. Specimen: PBMCs. The clonotype originates from a middle-aged man in good health and CMV-seronegative. The chain links TRBV7-9 to TRBJ1-3, with D unresolved. CDR3 region: CASSFSPVMVSGNTIYF. As DNA, the CDR3 is TGTGCCAGCAGCTTTTCCCCGGTAATGGTCTCTGGAAACACCATATATTTT.